Below, 24 T cell receptor beta chains from the same sample are listed, as sequenced in a study of blood T cells in healthy people across ages. Using a J-beta primer mix together with a sample-barcoded 5' primer, a second PCR was run for 7 to 11 cycles. TCRdb analysed the 5' RACE reads with MiXCR anew, one entry per CDR3 protein. This sample has 1.8 million or so distinct CDR3 sequences, with around 42% found just once. Input material: blood. These receptor sequences come from a human donor in good health.

This clonotype was observed a handful of times. The rearrangement uses TRBV9 and TRBJ1-1, with unresolved D. Trimming pared 0 bases from V and 1 base from J, leaving 10 bases between. This CDR3 spans 15 amino acids. CDR1 and CDR2 from the germline V gene are SGDLS and YYNGEE. The CDR3 DNA follows: TGTGCCAGCAGCGTAGGTGTGGCCAAGAACACTGAAGCTTTCTTT. The encoded protein is CASSVGVAKNTEAFF.

This clonotype came up once. The genes are TRBV4-1 and TRBJ1-4; no clear D. Germline assignment: CDR1 MGHRA and CDR2 YSYEKL. This CDR3 has 16 residues. Trimming left V 1 base short and J 0 bases short, with 9 bases between. The CDR3 region has the DNA TGCGCCAGCAGCCAAGCATCGGACCCAACTAATGAAAAACTGTTTTTT. Translating it yields CASSQASDPTNEKLFF.

In this sample, this clonotype turned up once. The rearrangement uses TRBV15 and TRBJ2-7, with 7 bases matching TRBD1. J gave up 3 bases and V 0 bases, and 8 bases lay outside the gene matches. CDR3 length: 16 residues. Germline V CDR1 and CDR2: LNHNV, YYDKDF (reference sequence). The CDR3 loop is CATSRDGTGENYEQYF. The CDR3 nucleotides are TGTGCCACCAGCAGAGATGGAACAGGGGAAAACTACGAGCAGTACTTC.

The table lists this clonotype with many counts. The chain recombines TRBV9 with TRBJ1-1, with D unclear. Germline V gives CDR1 SGDLS, CDR2 YYNGEE. The CDR3 contains 13 residues. V gave up 0 bases and J gave up 1 base, with 4 bases separating them. CDR3 sequence: CASSVGANTEAFF. The CDR3 coding sequence is TGTGCCAGCAGCGTAGGGGCGAACACTGAAGCTTTCTTT.

This clonotype occurred a few times. The chain combines TRBV29-1 with TRBJ2-7; 7 bases fit TRBD1. V was clipped by 6 bases and J by 0 bases; unmatched bases: 5. Germline V gives CDR1 SQVTM, CDR2 ANQGSEA. The CDR3 spans 13 residues. DNA for the CDR3: TGCAGCGTGAAACAGGGGCGCTCCTACGAGCAGTACTTC. This gives the protein CSVKQGRSYEQYF.

The chain couples TRBV12-3 or TRBV12-4 to TRBJ1-4; TRBD1 is a possible D gene (6 bases). V lost 2 bases to trimming and J lost 14 bases, with 15 bases between them. This CDR3 contains 13 residues. Here the CDR3 reads CASSLSQAGVLFF. The CDR3 DNA reads as TGTGCCAGCAGTTTAAGCCAGGCAGGGGTTCTGTTTTTT.

The DNA of the CDR3 is TGTGCCAGCAGCTTAGAGAGCAGGGGTGGTGAGCAGTTCTTC. The encoded protein is CASSLESRGGEQFF. The chain carries TRBV7-9 and TRBJ2-1; the D gene is possibly TRBD1 (6 bases). Germline CDR1 reads SEHNR; CDR2 reads FQNEAQ (reference sequence). There are 14 residues in the CDR3. Trimming stripped 1 base from V and 9 bases from J, with 13 bases between.

This chain joins TRBV6-6 and TRBJ2-3; TRBD2 matches at 8 bases. In germline, CDR1 is MNHNY, CDR2 SVGAGI (reference sequence). V gave up 5 bases and J gave up 7 bases; unmatched junction bases: 11. This CDR3 is 15 amino acids long. The CDR3 region is CASSRAGDGLNTQYF. CDR3 in DNA: TGTGCCAGCAGTCGAGCGGGGGACGGCTTGAATACGCAGTATTTT.

Regarding this clonotype: The DNA is omitted, as the CDR3 cannot be located on it reliably, and the CDR3 follows TCRdb's listing. V gene TRBV7-5 combines with J gene TRBJ2-5; whether TRBD1, the table's D call, matches the DNA was not checked. TRBV7-5 is a pseudogene locus. The CDR3 is made up of 20 amino acids, end residues included. The CDR3 loop reads CISVSEAPSTLPLLEETQYF.

This chain joins TRBV5-6 and TRBJ2-7; the D gene is possibly TRBD2 (6 bases). The germline V gene has CDR1 SGHDT and CDR2 YYEEEE. This CDR3 has 14 residues. V was shortened by 3 bases and J by 2 bases, with 12 bases between the two germline ends. This CDR3 reads CASSWGDRAYEQYF. In DNA, the CDR3 is TGTGCCAGCAGCTGGGGGGACCGTGCCTACGAGCAGTACTTC. The whole variable domain, filled in from reference TRBV5-6 and TRBJ2-7, reads DAGVTQSPTHLIKTRGQQVTLRCSPKSGHDTVSWYQQALGQGPQFIFQYYEEEERQRGNFPDRFSGHQFPNYSSELNVNALLLGDSALYLCASSWGDRAYEQYFGPGTRLTVT.

This clonotype was found a few times. V is TRBV2 and J is TRBJ1-2; D unclear. This CDR3 contains 14 residues. Deletions cut 7 bases from V and 0 bases from J, with 12 bases between. In germline, CDR1 is SNHLY, CDR2 FYNNEI. CDR3 sequence (DNA): TGTGCCAGCAACCCCCCCGGATCTAACTATGGCTACACCTTC. Translated, it gives CASNPPGSNYGYTF.

CDR3 nucleotides: TGTGCCAGCAGTTACGGGGCGCGTGGAAATAATTCACCCCTCCACTTT. Translating gives CASSYGARGNNSPLHF. V usage is TRBV6-6 and J usage is TRBJ1-6, with D tentatively TRBD1 (5 bases). The CDR3 has 16 residues. CDR1 and CDR2 (germline): MNHNY, SVGAGI (reference sequence). Between the trimmed V and J ends, which lost 2 bases and 5 bases, there was a span of 13 bases.

The sample holds a few counts of this clonotype. The V call is TRBV3-1, the J call TRBJ2-1, with TRBD2 matching 7 bases. This CDR3 region has 16 residues. Germline CDR1 reads LGHDT; CDR2 reads YNNKEL (reference sequence). Trimming took 3 bases from V and 4 from J; bases not matched to a gene: 9. DNA of the CDR3: TGTGCCAGCAGCCACCCAGGACTAGTGGCTTACAATGAGCAGTTCTTC. This translates into CASSHPGLVAYNEQFF.

V gene TRBV4-2 combines with J gene TRBJ1-1, with 9 nucleotides matching TRBD1. Germline trimming cut 3 bases from V and 3 bases from J; bases unmatched to any gene: 11. This CDR3 has 17 amino acids. Germline V gene data show CDR1 as LGHNA and CDR2 as YNFKEQ. The CDR3 here is CASSQAAQQGADTEAFF. CDR3 bases: TGTGCCAGCAGCCAGGCCGCCCAACAGGGGGCGGACACTGAAGCTTTCTTT.

The chain carries TRBV25-1 and TRBJ1-4; maybe TRBD1 (5 bases). V shed 6 bases and J shed 8 bases, with 19 bases lying between them. The CDR3 length is 15 residues. Per germline, CDR1 MGHDK and CDR2 SYGVNS. CDR3 in amino acids: CASRPSRGGGEKLFF. CDR3 nucleotides: TGTGCCAGCAGACCCTCAAGGGGAGGCGGAGAAAAACTGTTTTTT.

This clonotype was observed a few times. This chain connects TRBV20-1 to TRBJ2-5; D might be TRBD2 (5 bases). The assigned J gene may be wrong: the sequence end matches TRBJ2-7 better. Per germline, CDR1 DFQATT and CDR2 SNEGSKA (reference sequence). The CDR3 length is 11 residues. In DNA, the CDR3 is TGCAGTGCGAGTAGCGTCTACGAGCAGTACTTC. The encoded protein is CSASSVYEQYF.

The chain recombines TRBV24-1 with TRBJ2-3, with D tentatively TRBD1 (6 bases). CDR1 is KGHDR, CDR2 SFDVKD, per germline. Trimming removed 3 bases from V and 2 bases from J, with 23 bases in between. CDR3 size: 19 residues. For the CDR3, the DNA is TGTGCCACCAGTGATCTCGGACAGATCTCGTCTCCGGACACAGATACGCAGTATTTT. Translated: CATSDLGQISSPDTDTQYF.

The rearrangement joins TRBV20-1 to TRBJ1-3, with D possibly TRBD1 on 5 matching bases. There are 13 residues in the CDR3. The ends were cut back, 4 bases at V and 4 bases at J, with 11 bases in the middle. CDR1 is DFQATT, CDR2 SNEGSKA, per germline (reference sequence). Here the CDR3 reads CSATQGSGNTIYF. CDR3 DNA: TGCAGTGCTACCCAGGGTTCCGGAAACACCATATATTTT.

In the case of this clonotype: One end of the junction is discordant with germline, which a read error may explain. The rearrangement uses TRBV7-9 and TRBJ2-1; maybe TRBD1 (5 bases). From germline, CDR1 is SEHNR and CDR2 FQNEAQ (reference sequence). The CDR3 loop spans 17 amino acids. CDR3 nucleotide sequence: TGTGCCAGCGGCTTAGAAATGGTCAGGGAAGGAGACAATGAGCAGTTCTTC. Translating it yields CASGLEMVREGDNEQFF.

This chain joins TRBV10-3 and TRBJ2-7; TRBD1 agrees at 10 bases. CDR3 length: 15 residues. V gave up 7 bases and J gave up 5 bases; unmatched junction bases: 11. Germline loops: CDR1 ENHRY, CDR2 SYGVKD. CDR3 sequence: CAITPGTGASNEQYF. The CDR3 DNA follows: TGTGCCATCACCCCAGGGACAGGGGCTTCCAACGAGCAGTACTTC.

The rearrangement joins TRBV11-2 to TRBJ1-2; D unclear. The germline CDR1 and CDR2 sequences are SGHAT and FQNNGV. The V end was cut by 5 bases, the J end by 10 bases, with 17 bases between. The CDR3 is 13 amino acids. CDR3 bases: TGTGCCAGCAGCCCGGACTCTGGGAGGGACTACACCTTC. It yields the protein CASSPDSGRDYTF.

The chain links TRBV20-1 to TRBJ1-5; a weak D match, TRBD1 (6 bases). This CDR3 comprises 14 residues. Germline CDR1 DFQATT, CDR2 SNEGSKA (reference sequence). V lost 3 bases to trimming and J lost 1 base, with 10 bases between them. The CDR3 DNA is TGCAGTGCTAGCTCGGGGGCGAGCAATCAGCCCCAGCATTTT. This codes for CSASSGASNQPQHF.

This chain links TRBV7-3 with TRBJ1-1; D gene uncertain. V lost 2 bases and J lost 11, with 21 bases in between. The CDR3 is 15 residues long. Germline V gives CDR1 SGHTA, CDR2 FQGTGA. The CDR3 DNA sequence: TGTGCCAGCAGCTTATCTGCAGGTGGGCAGCCCCGCGCTTTCTTT. The encoded protein is CASSLSAGGQPRAFF. The entire variable domain, with the rest obtained from reference TRBV7-3 and TRBJ1-1, is as follows: GAGVSQTPSNKVTEKGKYVELRCDPISGHTALYWYRQSLGQGPEFLIYFQGTGAADDSGLPNDRFFAVRPEGSVSTLKIQRTERGDSAVYLCASSLSAGGQPRAFFGQGTRLTVV.

As regards this clonotype: The junction differs from germline at one of its ends, possibly a read error. The rearrangement links TRBV7-6 to TRBJ1-1; D is perhaps TRBD1 (5 bases). Germline lookup yields CDR1 SGHVS and CDR2 FNYEAQ. The CDR3 totals 13 residues. CDR3 protein: CASSLAQGDEAFF. The CDR3 nucleotides read TGTGCCAGCAGTTTAGCTCAGGGTGATGAAGCTTTCTTT.